Below are 30 T cell receptor beta chains sequenced from a single sample in a study of post-analysis software for immune sequencing data. General study points: Roughly five TRBV segments, including TRBV5-6, TRBV5-1 and TRBV20-1, were more frequent in patients than controls.

For these receptors, no antigen is known. Unique molecular identifiers tagged the TCR beta cDNA libraries. TCRdb re-called the PCR reads through MiXCR, storing one row per CDR3 protein. The data contain over 300,000 distinct CDR3 sequences, roughly 36% of them singletons. Sequenced sample: blood. These receptors came from a girl aged 10 to 17 with multiple sclerosis.

This chain joins TRBV20-1 and TRBJ2-3; 11 bases agree with TRBD2. CDR1 and CDR2 (germline): DFQATT, SNEGSKA (reference sequence). This CDR3 spans 18 amino acids. Unmatched junction bases numbered 10, after V lost 0 bases and J lost 2 bases. CDR3 region: CSARDLRLAGRPTDTQYF. DNA for the CDR3: TGCAGTGCTAGAGATCTGAGACTAGCGGGGAGACCCACAGATACGCAGTATTTT.

The V and J genes are TRBV4-1 and TRBJ1-1; 8 positions match TRBD1. There are 17 residues in the CDR3. Germline lookup yields CDR1 MGHRA and CDR2 YSYEKL. With 3 bases clipped from V and 3 bases from J, the junction kept 12 bases outside the gene matches. This CDR3 is CASSQDVAGGFYTEAFF. The CDR3 DNA reads as TGCGCCAGCAGCCAGGACGTCGCAGGGGGCTTTTACACTGAAGCTTTCTTT.

In this sample, this clonotype turned up a few times. The rearrangement links TRBV3-1 to TRBJ2-3; 7 bases map to TRBD1. Trimming took 4 bases from V and 2 from J; bases not matched to a gene: 3. The CDR3 runs 14 residues. Germline V gene lookup returns CDR1 LGHDT and CDR2 YNNKEL (reference sequence). In DNA form, the CDR3 reads TGTGCCAGCAGCCGAGGGACAGCCACAGATACGCAGTATTTT. Its protein is CASSRGTATDTQYF.

The chain joins TRBV7-2 to TRBJ2-1, with 9 positions matching TRBD1. In germline, CDR1 is SGHTA, CDR2 FQGNSA. CDR3 size: 15 residues. V was pared by 2 bases and J by 8 bases, with 7 bases of the junction left unmatched. This CDR3 reads CASSLLGQGRDEQFF. CDR3 coding DNA: TGTGCCAGCAGCTTACTGGGACAGGGACGTGATGAGCAGTTCTTC. Drawing the rest from reference TRBV7-2 and TRBJ2-1, the complete variable domain is GAGVSQSPSNKVTEKGKDVELRCDPISGHTALYWYRQSLGQGLEFLIYFQGNSAPDKSGLPSDRFSAERTGGSVSTLTIQRTQQEDSAVYLCASSLLGQGRDEQFFGPGTRLTVL.

This chain joins TRBV29-1 and TRBJ2-1; D is ambiguous. Germline V gene sequence: CDR1 SQVTM, CDR2 ANQGSEA. The CDR3 length is 17 residues. The V and J ends lost 5 bases and 0 bases respectively, with 20 bases between them. CDR3 amino acids: CSVLPGRRKSSYNEQFF. CDR3 DNA sequence: TGCAGCGTTCTGCCTGGACGGCGAAAGAGCTCCTACAATGAGCAGTTCTTC.

The rearrangement uses TRBV12-3 or TRBV12-4 and TRBJ1-5; no clear D. The CDR3 contains 14 residues. V was trimmed by 4 bases and J by 5 bases, leaving 12 bases between them. The CDR3 loop is CASSSRTTYQPQHF. The CDR3 nucleotides are TGTGCCAGCAGTTCCCGCACTACGTATCAGCCCCAGCATTTT.

Concerning this clonotype: A much larger clone is a single base away; this may be a read error. The V and J genes are TRBV10-3 and TRBJ2-7; no clear D. The J call may be faulty, since TRBJ2-4 better matches the DNA end. CDR3 length equals 14 residues. Germline CDR1 and CDR2: ENHRY and SYGVKD. Here the CDR3 reads CAISSAGVKNIQYF. CDR3 coding DNA: TGTGCCATCAGCTCCGCTGGAGTCAAAAACATTCAGTACTTC.

The chain employs TRBV3-1 and TRBJ2-5; 8 bases align to TRBD2. CDR1 is LGHDT, CDR2 YNNKEL, per germline (reference sequence). The junction had 8 bases not matched to a gene; V was cut back by 0 bases and J by 5 bases. The CDR3 length is 16 residues. The CDR3 DNA sequence: TGTGCCAGCAGCCAAGAAGGACGGGGGGGCCGGGAGACCCAGTACTTC. It codes for CASSQEGRGGRETQYF.

This clonotype was seen a few times. The J gene is TRBJ2-5, the V gene TRBV12-3 or TRBV12-4; no firm D call. The CDR3 totals 14 residues. V dropped 3 bases and J dropped 4 bases, with 12 bases sitting between them. The CDR3 reads CASSLRTAGETQYF. For the CDR3, the DNA is TGTGCCAGCAGTTTGAGGACGGCTGGAGAGACCCAGTACTTC.

The V gene is TRBV25-1, the J gene TRBJ1-1, with D unclear. Trimming cost V 3 bases and J 6 bases, with 11 bases left between them. Germline CDR1 reads MGHDK; CDR2 reads SYGVNS. The CDR3 spans 13 residues. The CDR3 coding sequence is TGTGCCAGCAGTGATTCCAAGGGTCCTGAAGCTTTCTTT. Translation gives CASSDSKGPEAFF.

A few counts support this clonotype. V and J are TRBV29-1 and TRBJ1-2; weak D call: TRBD1 (5 bases). The germline gives CDR1 SQVTM, CDR2 ANQGSEA. V was cut by 5 bases and J by 3 bases, with 16 bases left in between. The CDR3 is 14 residues long. CDR3 sequence (DNA): TGCAGCGTTTCCCCTCCCGGGGGGGACTATGGCTACACCTTC. It yields the protein CSVSPPGGDYGYTF.

This clonotype showed up just a few times. The V call is TRBV9, the J call TRBJ2-1, with 8 bases lining up with TRBD1. Germline V gene data show CDR1 as SGDLS and CDR2 as YYNGEE. The CDR3 loop spans 15 amino acids. Losses at the gene ends were 3 bases for V and 8 bases for J; bases not matched to a gene: 10. The CDR3 sequence: CASSGLGQGWDEQFF. The CDR3 DNA reads TGTGCCAGCAGCGGGCTCGGACAGGGTTGGGATGAGCAGTTCTTC.

Ten or more counts support this clonotype. This chain connects TRBV28 to TRBJ2-7; D is unclear. V lost 5 bases and J lost 2, with 4 bases in between. The CDR3 runs to 11 residues. The germline gives CDR1 MDHEN, CDR2 SYDVKM. CDR3 in amino acids: CASSPTYEQYF. DNA of the CDR3: TGTGCCAGCAGTCCCACCTACGAGCAGTACTTC.

As concerns this clonotype: A much more abundant neighbour one base away suggests this may be a read error. The J gene is TRBJ2-7, the V gene TRBV12-3 or TRBV12-4; no clear D. The germline V and J ends were trimmed by 5 bases and 6 bases, with 8 bases remaining between them. This CDR3 contains 11 residues. The CDR3: CASSRACEQYF. The CDR3 DNA sequence: TGTGCCAGCAGTCGGGCCTGCGAGCAGTACTTC.

About this clonotype: An end of the junction does not agree with germline; a read error may underlie this. The chain is built from TRBV5-6 and TRBJ1-1; TRBD1 might be the D (5 bases). Germline V gene sequence: CDR1 SGHDT, CDR2 YYEEEE. The CDR3 loop spans 14 amino acids. The CDR3 sequence: CASSRQTPGTEAFF. CDR3 DNA sequence: TGTGCCAGCAGCCGACAGACACCGGGGACTGAGGCTTTCTTT.

This clonotype was seen many times. The V gene is TRBV3-1, the J gene TRBJ2-5, with TRBD2 identical over 7 bases. The V gene's germline CDR1 is LGHDT and CDR2 YNNKEL (reference sequence). This CDR3 comprises 14 residues. The J segment lost 2 bases and the V segment lost 4 bases, leaving 4 bases of the junction unmatched. CDR3 nucleotides: TGTGCCAGCAGCCTGCCTAGCGGACAAGAGACCCAGTACTTC. This gives the protein CASSLPSGQETQYF.

This clonotype appeared a single time. This clone may be a read error of a much larger clone one base away. The chain combines TRBV10-3 with TRBJ2-5, with 10 bases fitting TRBD2. CDR1 and CDR2 (germline): ENHRY, SYGVKD. The ends lost 5 bases at V and 7 bases at J; junction bases unmatched: 10. This CDR3 has 15 residues. The CDR3 DNA is TGTGCCATCAGTCCGGGACTAGCGATCGAAGGGACCCAGTACTTC. Translated: CAISPGLAIEGTQYF.

V and J are TRBV14 and TRBJ1-1, with D unclear. Germline loops: CDR1 SGHDN, CDR2 FVKESK. The V end lost 5 bases, the J end lost 2 bases, and 12 bases lay between the germline ends. The CDR3 extends over 14 amino acids. DNA for the CDR3: TGTGCCAGCAGCTTTTACCGGGGAAACACTGAAGCTTTCTTT. Translating it yields CASSFYRGNTEAFF.

The V and J genes are TRBV9 and TRBJ2-3; the D gene is possibly TRBD1 (5 bases). This CDR3 has 14 residues. Germline-derived CDR1 and CDR2 are SGDLS and YYNGEE. V lost 3 bases and J 2 bases, leaving 10 bases between the germline ends. In DNA form, the CDR3 reads TGTGCCAGCAGCGGTGACAGCTCCACAGATACGCAGTATTTT. Its translation: CASSGDSSTDTQYF.

The chain couples TRBV29-1 to TRBJ2-3; tentatively, D is TRBD1 (6 bases). The CDR3 length is 14 residues. V was shortened by 5 bases and J by 2 bases, with 14 bases between the two germline ends. Germline V lookup: CDR1 SQVTM, CDR2 ANQGSEA. CDR3 residues: CSVLQQGPTDTQYF. The CDR3 DNA is TGCAGCGTTCTCCAACAGGGCCCCACAGATACGCAGTATTTT.

The V call is TRBV2, the J call TRBJ2-2; tentative D call: TRBD1 (6 bases). CDR1 and CDR2 (germline): SNHLY, FYNNEI. The length of the CDR3 is 14 residues. Trimming took off 3 bases at V and 7 bases at J, with 12 bases between the two ends. The CDR3 nucleotides are TGTGCCAGCAGTGAGCTGGAACAGGGCGGGGAGCTGTTTTTT. This codes for CASSELEQGGELFF. Drawing the rest from reference TRBV2 and TRBJ2-2, the complete variable domain is EPEVTQTPSHQVTQMGQEVILRCVPISNHLYFYWYRQILGQKVEFLVSFYNNEISEKSEIFDDQFSVERPDGSNFTLKIRSTKLEDSAMYFCASSELEQGGELFFGEGSRLTVL.

The V call is TRBV12-3 or TRBV12-4, the J call TRBJ1-5; 10 nucleotides line up with TRBD1. The CDR3 consists of 15 residues. The J segment lost 5 bases and the V segment lost 3 bases, leaving 4 bases of the junction unmatched. This CDR3 reads CASSLLTGGDQPQHF. For the CDR3, the DNA is TGTGCCAGCAGTTTGTTGACAGGGGGCGATCAGCCCCAGCATTTT.

V gene TRBV7-3 combines with J gene TRBJ1-1; D is possibly TRBD1 (5 bases). V gave up 5 bases and J gave up 10 bases, with 17 bases separating them. This CDR3 has 13 amino acids. The germline V gene has CDR1 SGHTA and CDR2 FQGTGA. CDR3 residues: CASSLGEGSGAFF. Here the CDR3 DNA reads TGTGCCAGCAGCCTCGGGGAGGGGTCGGGAGCTTTCTTT.

The chain is built from TRBV27 and TRBJ2-1; D is unclear. CDR3 size: 14 residues. Germline loops: CDR1 MNHEY, CDR2 SMNVEV (reference sequence). V was pared by 10 bases and J by 6 bases, with 19 bases between. CDR3 sequence: CATRSAAWGNEQFF. CDR3 nucleotides: TGTGCCACCCGTTCCGCAGCCTGGGGCAATGAGCAGTTCTTC.

V usage is TRBV18 and J usage is TRBJ2-5; D might be TRBD2 (5 bases). Trimming pared 6 bases from V and 5 bases from J, leaving 13 bases between. Per the germline V gene, CDR1 is KGHSH and CDR2 is LQKENI. This CDR3 spans 13 amino acids. CDR3 nucleotides: TGTGCCAGCTCGGTGGGAGAAGAGGAGACCCAGTACTTC. Translating it yields CASSVGEEETQYF. The variable domain in full, completed from reference TRBV18 and TRBJ2-5, reads NAGVMQNPRHLVRRRGQEARLRCSPMKGHSHVYWYRQLPEEGLKFMVYLQKENIIDESGMPKERFSAEFPKEGPSILRIQQVVRGDSAAYFCASSVGEEETQYFGPGTRLLVL.

This clonotype was counted at least ten times. The chain employs TRBV29-1 and TRBJ2-5; D call uncertain. This CDR3 comprises 14 residues. The germline V gene encodes CDR1 SQVTM and CDR2 ANQGSEA. Trimming removed 7 bases at V and 5 bases at J, with 20 bases between. CDR3 protein: CSAGYGLRGETQYF. CDR3 nucleotides: TGCAGCGCTGGTTATGGGCTTCGTGGGGAGACCCAGTACTTC.

The rearrangement links TRBV5-5 to TRBJ1-1; 10 bases are a match to TRBD1. The germline V gene has CDR1 SGHKS and CDR2 YYEKEE (reference sequence). With V trimmed by 4 bases and J by 0 bases, 6 bases remained unmatched. The CDR3 loop spans 16 amino acids. CDR3 region: CASSGWTGGMNTEAFF. CDR3 bases: TGTGCCAGCAGCGGGTGGACAGGGGGGATGAACACTGAAGCTTTCTTT.

J is TRBJ2-5 and V is TRBV12-3 or TRBV12-4; 7 bases are a match to TRBD1. The better agreement between TRBJ2-7 and the DNA end casts doubt on the J call. The CDR3 sequence is 12 residues long. Written as DNA, the CDR3 is TGTGCCAGCACCTACAGGGGCCCCGAGCAGTACTTC. Encoded protein: CASTYRGPEQYF.

This clonotype was observed a few times. This chain joins TRBV29-1 and TRBJ2-7, with a weak D call TRBD1 (6 bases). Trimming took off 4 bases at V and 2 bases at J, with 15 bases between the two ends. Germline V gene data show CDR1 as SQVTM and CDR2 as ANQGSEA. The CDR3 has 14 residues. The CDR3 nucleotides read TGCAGCGTTGGTCGGGACACGAACCCCTACGAGCAGTACTTC. Residues: CSVGRDTNPYEQYF.

J is TRBJ2-2 and V is TRBV5-1; D is ambiguous. V dropped 4 bases and J dropped 6 bases, with 10 bases sitting between them. This CDR3 has 13 residues. Germline lookup yields CDR1 SGHRS and CDR2 YFSETQ. The CDR3 here is CASSPLVAGELFF. The CDR3, as DNA: TGCGCCAGCAGCCCCCTCGTCGCCGGGGAGCTGTTTTTT.